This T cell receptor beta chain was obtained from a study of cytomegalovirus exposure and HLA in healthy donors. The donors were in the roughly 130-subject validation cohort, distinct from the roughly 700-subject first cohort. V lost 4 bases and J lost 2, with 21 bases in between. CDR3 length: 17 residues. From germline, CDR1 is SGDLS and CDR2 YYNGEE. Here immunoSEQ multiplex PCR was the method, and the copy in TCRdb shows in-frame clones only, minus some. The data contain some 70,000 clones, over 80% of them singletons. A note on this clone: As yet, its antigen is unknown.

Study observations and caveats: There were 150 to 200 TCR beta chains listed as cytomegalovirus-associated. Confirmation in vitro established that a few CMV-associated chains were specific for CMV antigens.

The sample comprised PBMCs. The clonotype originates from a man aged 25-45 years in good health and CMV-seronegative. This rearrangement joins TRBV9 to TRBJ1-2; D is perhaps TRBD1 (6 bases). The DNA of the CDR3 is TGTGCCAGCAGCCCTCAGACAGGACTTATTAGAAACTATGGCTACACCTTC. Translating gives CASSPQTGLIRNYGYTF.